Below, 20 T cell receptor beta chains from the same sample are listed, as sequenced in a study of blood T cell repertoires in COVID-19. The repertoire was sequenced with immunoSEQ multiplex PCR; TCRdb's copy has only in-frame clones and lacks some. The sample shows approximately 200,000 clones, roughly 90% of them seen only once. The source material was PBMCs or T cells enriched from blood (not recorded which). The receptors stem from a woman aged 25 to 45 who had been exposed to COVID-19.

V usage is TRBV18 and J usage is TRBJ1-3, with TRBD1 as a possible D gene (5 bases). CDR1 and CDR2 (germline): KGHSH, LQKENI. The CDR3 length is 14 residues. Trimming shortened V by 5 bases and J by 4 bases, and 12 bases separated the two germline ends. The CDR3 spells CASSSRVSGNTIYF. The CDR3 DNA is TGTGCCAGCTCATCCAGGGTCTCCGGAAACACCATATATTTT.

The J gene is TRBJ1-4, the V gene TRBV4-1; possible D gene TRBD1, 6 bases. Deletions cut 5 bases from V and 4 bases from J, with 14 bases between. The CDR3 has 15 residues. The germline gives CDR1 MGHRA, CDR2 YSYEKL. CDR3 bases: TGCGCCAGCAGCGCCCAACAGGGAGATAATGAAAAACTGTTTTTT. Translated, it gives CASSAQQGDNEKLFF.

The sample holds a few counts of this clone. The gene calls are TRBV7-2 and TRBJ1-3, with D maybe TRBD1 (6 bases). The CDR3 has 18 residues. The germline CDR1 and CDR2 sequences are SGHTA and FQGNSA. V was cut by 0 bases and J by 4 bases, with 19 bases left in between. In DNA, the CDR3 is TGTGCCAGCAGCTTAGCCTTACTCAGGGGAGCTCCAGGAAACACCATATATTTT. It translates to CASSLALLRGAPGNTIYF.

The chain recombines TRBV18 with TRBJ1-3; no reliable D call. Germline CDR1 reads KGHSH; CDR2 reads LQKENI. The CDR3 is 17 residues long. Trimming stripped 3 bases from V and 0 bases from J, with 15 bases between. In DNA form, the CDR3 reads TGTGCCAGCTCACCCACCCCGCGCAGGATCTCTGGAAACACCATATATTTT. Protein: CASSPTPRRISGNTIYF.

The genes are TRBV15 and TRBJ1-4, with D perhaps matching TRBD1 (5 bases). CDR3 length: 14 amino acids. Trimming cost V 5 bases and J 4 bases, with 11 bases left between them. The germline V gene has CDR1 LNHNV and CDR2 YYDKDF (reference sequence). In DNA form, the CDR3 reads TGTGCCACCAGCCAAGGGGATAATAATGAAAAACTGTTTTTT. This sequence encodes CATSQGDNNEKLFF.

This clone was detected a few times. The chain carries TRBV3-1 (or the pseudogene TRBV3-2) and TRBJ2-7, with D maybe TRBD2 (6 bases). Trimming pared 0 bases from V and 6 bases from J, leaving 12 bases between. Germline V lookup: CDR1 LGHDT, CDR2 YNNKEL (reference sequence). The CDR3 is made up of 14 amino acids. The CDR3 sequence: CASSQDGGKLEQYF. DNA of the CDR3: TGTGCCAGCAGCCAAGACGGGGGAAAGCTCGAGCAGTACTTC.

V usage is TRBV9 and J usage is TRBJ2-7, with D possibly being TRBD1 (5 bases). Germline loops: CDR1 SGDLS, CDR2 YYNGEE. The V end was cut by 0 bases, the J end by 5 bases, with 18 bases between. This CDR3 is built from 16 residues. This CDR3 reads CASSVEGQFHGDEQYF. The CDR3 DNA sequence: TGTGCCAGCAGCGTAGAGGGGCAGTTCCATGGGGACGAGCAGTACTTC. The full variable domain, with the rest looked up from reference TRBV9 and TRBJ2-7, is DSGVTQTPKHLITATGQRVTLRCSPRSGDLSVYWYQQSLDQGLQFLIQYYNGEERAKGNILERFSAQQFPDLHSELNLSSLELGDSALYFCASSVEGQFHGDEQYFGPGTRLTVT.

The genes are TRBV24-1 and TRBJ1-1, with D tentatively TRBD1 (5 bases). Germline values: CDR1 KGHDR, CDR2 SFDVKD. Trimming left V 2 bases short and J 6 bases short, with 15 bases between. The CDR3 totals 15 residues. CDR3 DNA: TGTGCCACCAGTGATTCGACTCCGGGGGTCGCTGAAGCTTTCTTT. Translated: CATSDSTPGVAEAFF.

A few counts support this clone. V gene TRBV12-5 combines with J gene TRBJ1-6; 9 nucleotides align to TRBD1. This CDR3 region has 18 residues. The germline V gene encodes CDR1 LGHNT and CDR2 FRNRAP. With 1 base clipped from V and 8 bases from J, the junction kept 12 bases outside the gene matches. CDR3 loop: CASGLGRSRDRVDSPLHF. The DNA of the CDR3 is TGTGCTAGTGGTTTGGGCCGGAGTCGGGACAGGGTGGATTCACCCCTCCACTTT.

The gene calls are TRBV19 and TRBJ2-7; possibly TRBD2 for D (6 bases). CDR3 length: 15 amino acids. CDR1 and CDR2 (germline): LNHDA, SQIVND (reference sequence). Deletions cut 3 bases from V and 6 bases from J, with 18 bases between. CDR3 in amino acids: CASSIVGGMRIEQYF. CDR3 sequence (DNA): TGTGCCAGTAGTATCGTTGGGGGGATGAGAATCGAGCAGTACTTC. The variable domain in full, completed from reference TRBV19 and TRBJ2-7, reads DGGITQSPKYLFRKEGQNVTLSCEQNLNHDAMYWYRQDPGQGLRLIYYSQIVNDFQKGDIAEGYSVSREKKESFPLTVTSAQKNPTAFYLCASSIVGGMRIEQYFGPGTRLTVT.

V usage is TRBV24-1 and J usage is TRBJ2-3, with 7 bases that match TRBD1. The germline gives CDR1 KGHDR, CDR2 SFDVKD. This CDR3 region has 15 residues. V dropped 3 bases and J dropped 6; count of bases not matched to a gene: 8. The CDR3 here is CATSDDRASGDTQYF. The CDR3 DNA sequence: TGTGCCACCAGTGATGACAGGGCCTCCGGGGATACGCAGTATTTT.

The CDR3 region has the DNA TGTGCCAGCAGCTACAGGGTAGGAGGTGAAGCTTTCTTT. This sequence encodes CASSYRVGGEAFF. The chain uses TRBV27 and TRBJ1-1, with a weak D call TRBD1 (6 bases). The CDR3 length is 13 residues. Looked up from germline, CDR1 is MNHEY and CDR2 is SMNVEV (reference sequence). The ends were cut back, 6 bases at V and 7 bases at J, with 15 bases in the middle.

Regarding this clone: Additional DNA sequences in this sample encode the identical CDR3. The CDR3 loop is CASSVGGQETQYF. The CDR3 nucleotides are TGTGCCAGCAGCGTTGGGGGGCAAGAGACCCAGTACTTC. The chain links TRBV9 to TRBJ2-5; TRBD2 might be the D (6 bases). Deletions cut 2 bases from V and 2 bases from J, with 7 bases between. In germline, CDR1 is SGDLS, CDR2 YYNGEE. This CDR3 spans 13 amino acids.

This clone appeared once. V gene TRBV6-5 combines with J gene TRBJ1-2; the match to TRBD1 covers 9 bases. The CDR3 has 14 amino acids. V lost 5 bases to trimming and J lost 2 bases; unmatched junction nucleotides: 3. Germline V gene sequence: CDR1 MNHEY, CDR2 SVGAGI. This CDR3 is CASSRTGVNYGYTF. CDR3 nucleotide sequence: TGTGCCAGCAGTCGGACAGGGGTGAACTATGGCTACACCTTC.

The V call is TRBV7-8, the J call TRBJ1-2; 7 nucleotides line up with TRBD1. CDR3 length: 13 amino acids. Trimming removed 7 bases from V and 8 bases from J; junction bases left unmatched: 10. Germline V CDR1 and CDR2: SGHVS, FQNEAQ. The CDR3 reads CASTPTGSEGYTF. The CDR3, as DNA: TGTGCCAGCACCCCGACAGGGTCGGAGGGCTACACCTTC.

This clone has more than one count but fewer than ten. The rearrangement joins TRBV18 to TRBJ2-7, with D tentatively TRBD1 (6 bases). This CDR3 has 14 residues. Germline V gene sequence: CDR1 KGHSH, CDR2 LQKENI. V lost 3 bases to trimming and J lost 0 bases, with 9 bases between them. The DNA for the CDR3 is TGTGCCAGCTCACCCGACAGGTTCTCCTACGAGCAGTACTTC. This translates into CASSPDRFSYEQYF.

V is TRBV27 and J is TRBJ1-6; D is perhaps TRBD1 (6 bases). The V and J ends lost 2 bases and 0 bases respectively, with 11 bases between them. The germline CDR1 and CDR2 sequences are MNHEY and SMNVEV (reference sequence). CDR3 length: 17 amino acids. This chain's CDR3 is CASSLGTLSSYNSPLHF. Here the CDR3 DNA reads TGTGCCAGCAGTTTAGGGACATTGAGCTCCTATAATTCACCCCTCCACTTT.

This clone came up once. The chain recombines TRBV12-3 or TRBV12-4 with TRBJ2-5; the match to TRBD1 covers 7 bases. Trimming removed 6 bases from V and 2 bases from J; junction bases left unmatched: 3. This CDR3 spans 13 amino acids. This CDR3 is CASRKGQQETQYF. For the CDR3, the DNA is TGTGCCAGCAGAAAGGGACAGCAAGAGACCCAGTACTTC.

This chain uses TRBV2 with TRBJ1-2, with D maybe TRBD1 (5 bases). Trimming took off 6 bases at V and 4 bases at J, with 18 bases between the two ends. CDR1 is SNHLY, CDR2 FYNNEI, per germline. The CDR3 has 15 amino acids. CDR3 DNA sequence: TGTGCCAGCAGCCAACTCTCAACAGGCGTCTATGGCTACACCTTC. Its protein is CASSQLSTGVYGYTF. The full variable domain, with the rest looked up from reference TRBV2 and TRBJ1-2, is EPEVTQTPSHQVTQMGQEVILRCVPISNHLYFYWYRQILGQKVEFLVSFYNNEISEKSEIFDDQFSVERPDGSNFTLKIRSTKLEDSAMYFCASSQLSTGVYGYTFGSGTRLTVV.

The rearrangement uses TRBV20-1 and TRBJ1-6; D not resolved. The V gene's germline CDR1 is DFQATT and CDR2 SNEGSKA (reference sequence). CDR3 length: 14 residues. V was trimmed by 3 bases and J by 7 bases, leaving 13 bases between them. CDR3 loop: CSASVDTYNSPLHF. CDR3 coding DNA: TGCAGTGCTAGTGTCGACACGTACAATTCACCCCTCCACTTT.